What follows is one T cell receptor beta chain and its context. The germline CDR1 and CDR2 sequences are KGHSH and LQKENI. Between the trimmed V and J ends, which lost 2 bases and 6 bases, there was a span of 20 bases. This CDR3 has 16 residues. This sample stems from a study of siplizumab effects on memory and regulatory T cells. Sequencing used immunoSEQ multiplex PCR; TCRdb keeps in-frame clones, though not all of them. The sample carries around 94,000 clones, roughly nine tenths recorded once. The gene calls are TRBV18 and TRBJ2-7; tentatively, D is TRBD1 (7 bases). The origin of this receptor is a human donor in good health. The sequenced sample was CD4+ T cells sorted from blood. CDR3 nucleotides: TGTGCCAGCTCACCAGGAAGAGCCCAGGGGGGCGGCGAGCAGTACTTC. Translating it yields CASSPGRAQGGGEQYF.